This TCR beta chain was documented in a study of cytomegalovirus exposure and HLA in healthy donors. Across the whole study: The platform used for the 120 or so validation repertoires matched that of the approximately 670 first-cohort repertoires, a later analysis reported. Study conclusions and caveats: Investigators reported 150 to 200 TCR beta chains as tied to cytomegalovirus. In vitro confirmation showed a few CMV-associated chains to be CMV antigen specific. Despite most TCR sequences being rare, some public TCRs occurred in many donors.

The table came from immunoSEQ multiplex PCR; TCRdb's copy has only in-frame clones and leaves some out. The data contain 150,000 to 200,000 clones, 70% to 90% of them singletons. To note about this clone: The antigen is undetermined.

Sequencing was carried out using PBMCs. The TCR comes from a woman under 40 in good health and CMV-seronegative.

The CDR3 sequence: CASSRDRSTDTQYF. In DNA, the CDR3 is TGCGCCAGCAGCAGGGACAGAAGCACAGATACGCAGTATTTT. The rearrangement links TRBV5-1 to TRBJ2-3, with 7 positions matching TRBD1. Germline V gene lookup returns CDR1 SGHRS and CDR2 YFSETQ. Trimming at V came to 4 bases and at J to 0 bases, leaving 2 bases not matched to a gene. The length of the CDR3 is 14 residues.